These 25 T cell receptor beta chains originate from one sample sequenced in a study of T cell repertoires in cytomegalovirus infection. TCRdb called the reads again in MiXCR, with one record for every CDR3 protein. The sample has approximately 150,000 distinct CDR3 sequences, about 6% seen once; the top ten hold roughly 18%. The sequenced sample was PBMCs. These receptors were collected from a human donor in good health (CMV status not recorded). Some clones in this sample may be carry-over from other donors' samples.

There are many counts of this clonotype. The chain carries TRBV7-3 and TRBJ2-3; 11 nucleotides align to TRBD2. CDR1 and CDR2 from the germline V gene are SGHTA and FQGTGA. The trim removed 4 bases at V and 0 bases at J, leaving 12 bases unmatched. The CDR3 is 19 amino acids. In DNA form, the CDR3 reads TGTGCCAGCAGCTCCCAGCCCGGGCTAGCGGGGGGAAGCACAGATACGCAGTATTTT. As protein: CASSSQPGLAGGSTDTQYF.

This clonotype was seen many times. V usage is TRBV14 and J usage is TRBJ1-1; TRBD1 aligns across 9 bases. The J segment lost 3 bases and the V segment lost 2 bases, leaving 13 bases of the junction unmatched. The CDR3 has 18 amino acids. Germline values: CDR1 SGHDN, CDR2 FVKESK. CDR3 nucleotides: TGTGCCAGCAGCCAACTCCCGGACAGGGGAAGGTCGTACACTGAAGCTTTCTTT. This sequence encodes CASSQLPDRGRSYTEAFF.

This clonotype was seen repeatedly, ten times or more. This chain links TRBV7-2 with TRBJ1-2; D unresolved. Trimming shortened V by 0 bases and J by 2 bases, and 16 bases separated the two germline ends. Germline V gene data show CDR1 as SGHTA and CDR2 as FQGNSA. The CDR3 contains 17 residues. The chain's CDR3 is CASSLAGQKDLNYGYTF. Here the CDR3 DNA reads TGTGCCAGCAGCTTAGCCGGTCAGAAAGACTTGAACTATGGCTACACCTTC.

This clonotype was counted at least ten times. The CDR3 nucleotides are TGTGCCAGCAGCACATCGGGGGGGGCCAACGTCCTGACTTTC. It yields the protein CASSTSGGANVLTF. The chain combines TRBV7-9 with TRBJ2-6; a possible D gene is TRBD2 (5 bases). V was cut by 5 bases and J by 4 bases, with 9 bases left in between. This CDR3 is built from 14 residues. Per the germline V gene, CDR1 is SEHNR and CDR2 is FQNEAQ (reference sequence).

This clonotype has just a few counts. V gene TRBV20-1 combines with J gene TRBJ2-1; 10 bases match TRBD2. The CDR3 loop spans 15 amino acids. V lost 1 base, J lost 3 bases, and 3 bases stayed unmatched. Looked up from germline, CDR1 is DFQATT and CDR2 is SNEGSKA (reference sequence). This chain's CDR3 is CSARGSGGYYNEQFF. In nucleotides, the CDR3 is TGCAGTGCTAGAGGTAGCGGGGGGTACTACAATGAGCAGTTCTTC.

This clonotype was seen at least ten times. The V and J genes are TRBV7-2 and TRBJ2-7; 12 nucleotides line up with TRBD2. CDR3 length equals 15 residues. Germline values: CDR1 SGHTA, CDR2 FQGNSA. With V trimmed by 4 bases and J by 5 bases, 6 bases remained unmatched. The CDR3 spells CASSSRTSGDHEQYF. CDR3 bases: TGTGCCAGCAGCTCCCGGACTAGCGGGGACCACGAGCAGTACTTC.

This clonotype was detected ten times or more. The rearrangement uses TRBV9 and TRBJ2-3; D remains unclear. V lost 3 bases, J lost 2 bases, and 22 bases lay in between. Looked up from germline, CDR1 is SGDLS and CDR2 is YYNGEE. This CDR3 spans 18 amino acids. CDR3 coding DNA: TGTGCCAGCAGCGCCGACACCAAATTCAGCCCCAACACAGATACGCAGTATTTT. This sequence encodes CASSADTKFSPNTDTQYF.

This clonotype appeared many times. CDR3 sequence reads: CASSFRDRIQGAEWSNTEAFF. CDR3 DNA: TGTGCCAGCAGCTTCCGAGACCGAATACAGGGGGCAGAATGGTCGAACACTGAAGCTTTCTTT. The chain couples TRBV11-2 to TRBJ1-1, with 9 bases fitting TRBD1. The CDR3 runs 21 residues. CDR1 and CDR2 from the germline V gene are SGHAT and FQNNGV. The V gene end was trimmed by 3 bases and the J gene end by 1 base; junction bases not matched to a gene: 21.

This clonotype appeared many times. The V gene is TRBV28, the J gene TRBJ2-7; maybe TRBD1 (5 bases). The CDR3 is made up of 15 amino acids. CDR1 and CDR2 (germline): MDHEN, SYDVKM. V was pared by 4 bases and J by 5 bases, with 18 bases between. The CDR3 sequence is CASSSSYTTVHEQYF. The CDR3 DNA follows: TGTGCCAGCAGTTCCTCTTATACGACAGTCCACGAGCAGTACTTC.

In this sample, this clonotype turned up many times. The genes are TRBV7-2 and TRBJ1-6, with TRBD1 matching over 8 bases. J was trimmed by 10 bases and V by 4 bases; bases with no gene match: 6. The CDR3 runs 14 residues. CDR1 is SGHTA, CDR2 FQGNSA, per germline. The CDR3 spells CASSSGQGGSPLHF. The CDR3 coding sequence is TGTGCCAGCAGCTCCGGACAGGGTGGATCACCCCTCCACTTT.

The chain has TRBV29-1 and TRBJ1-3; D may be TRBD1 (5 bases). V was shortened by 0 bases and J by 2 bases, with 11 bases between the two germline ends. Per the germline V gene, CDR1 is SQVTM and CDR2 is ANQGSEA. The CDR3 extends over 15 amino acids. The CDR3 region has the DNA TGCAGCGTTGAAGACTCTCGGGGCCCTGGAAACACCATATATTTT. As protein: CSVEDSRGPGNTIYF.

This clonotype was observed many times. This chain links TRBV12-5 with TRBJ2-1; weak D call: TRBD2 (5 bases). Deletions cut 7 bases from V and 7 bases from J, with 11 bases between. The germline V gene encodes CDR1 LGHNT and CDR2 FRNRAP. The CDR3 consists of 12 residues. The CDR3 bases are TGTGCTAGTGATCGGGAAGGGAATGAGCAGTTCTTC. This translates into CASDREGNEQFF. Using reference TRBV12-5 and TRBJ2-1 for the parts outside the CDR3, the full variable domain is DARVTQTPRHKVTEMGQEVTMRCQPILGHNTVFWYRQTMMQGLELLAYFRNRAPLDDSGMPKDRFSAEMPDATLATLKIQPSEPRDSAVYFCASDREGNEQFFGPGTRLTVL.

This clonotype was counted between two and nine times. The chain has TRBV11-3 and TRBJ2-3; 10 nucleotides line up with TRBD2. The V gene end was trimmed by 0 bases and the J gene end by 1 base; junction bases not matched to a gene: 7. In germline, CDR1 is SGHNT, CDR2 YENEEA. The CDR3 sequence is 18 residues long. The CDR3 loop reads CASSLENPLAGGTDTQYF. CDR3 DNA sequence: TGTGCCAGCAGCTTAGAAAATCCCCTAGCGGGGGGCACAGATACGCAGTATTTT.

The J gene is TRBJ2-5, the V gene TRBV4-3; D gene unclear. CDR3 length: 17 residues. Per germline, CDR1 LGHNA and CDR2 YSLEER. Trimming shortened V by 0 bases and J by 2 bases, and 16 bases separated the two germline ends. This CDR3 is CASSQDLRVGFQETQYF. The CDR3 DNA follows: TGCGCCAGCAGCCAAGACCTTCGAGTGGGGTTTCAAGAGACCCAGTACTTC.

This clonotype was counted ten times or more. The chain links TRBV7-2 to TRBJ1-3; D unresolved. The germline V gene has CDR1 SGHTA and CDR2 FQGNSA. Trimming shortened V by 11 bases and J by 0 bases, and 14 bases separated the two germline ends. This CDR3 spans 14 amino acids. CDR3 in amino acids: CASAEDRSGNTIYF. The CDR3 coding sequence is TGTGCCTCTGCCGAGGATCGCTCTGGAAACACCATATATTTT.

This clonotype was counted at least ten times. J is TRBJ2-5 and V is TRBV7-2; TRBD2 agrees at 8 bases. CDR3 length: 15 amino acids. Germline V gene lookup returns CDR1 SGHTA and CDR2 FQGNSA. V trimming: 5 bases; J trimming: 5 bases; junction bases outside the gene matches: 10. CDR3 nucleotides: TGTGCCAGCAGCGCGACTAGCGCCACAAGGGAGACCCAGTACTTC. This translates into CASSATSATRETQYF.

This clonotype was recorded many times. This chain links TRBV7-2 with TRBJ1-3; D may be TRBD1 (6 bases). There are 16 residues in the CDR3. Per germline, CDR1 SGHTA and CDR2 FQGNSA. V lost 5 bases and J lost 0, with 14 bases in between. CDR3: CASSGRGTSSGNTIYF. Here the CDR3 DNA reads TGTGCCAGCAGCGGGAGGGGGACAAGCTCTGGAAACACCATATATTTT.

The table lists this clonotype with many counts. The V gene is TRBV29-1, the J gene TRBJ1-1; D is possibly TRBD1 (5 bases). This CDR3 spans 14 amino acids. Trimming pared 2 bases from V and 0 bases from J, leaving 10 bases between. Germline CDR1 is SQVTM and CDR2 is ANQGSEA. For the CDR3, the DNA is TGCAGCGTTGAAAAGGGGAGGATGAACACTGAAGCTTTCTTT. Its protein product is CSVEKGRMNTEAFF.

This clonotype has at least ten counts. This chain connects TRBV11-2 to TRBJ2-5; TRBD2 matches at 7 bases. The germline V gene encodes CDR1 SGHAT and CDR2 FQNNGV. Trimming cost V 2 bases and J 10 bases; bases outside gene matches: 7. The CDR3 runs to 13 residues. The CDR3 nucleotides are TGTGCCAGCAGCTTAAAACATCCGGGAGGCCAGTACTTC. Translation: CASSLKHPGGQYF.

In this sample, this clonotype turned up many times. V and J are TRBV7-6 and TRBJ1-1; 8 nucleotides match TRBD1. V shed 3 bases, J shed 6 bases, and the junction held 3 bases outside the gene matches. The CDR3 loop spans 13 amino acids. CDR1 SGHVS and CDR2 FNYEAQ come from the germline V gene. Here the CDR3 DNA reads TGTGCCAGCAGCTTTGCACAGGGGGCTGAAGCTTTCTTT. Translated: CASSFAQGAEAFF.

This clonotype turned up a few times. The V gene is TRBV28, the J gene TRBJ2-7; perhaps TRBD1 as D (5 bases). Per germline, CDR1 MDHEN and CDR2 SYDVKM. The CDR3 has 15 residues. Trimming stripped 1 base from V and 3 bases from J, with 13 bases between. CDR3 DNA: TGTGCCAGCAGTTTATTAGGGGTCTCCTACTACGAGCAGTACTTC. Protein: CASSLLGVSYYEQYF.

V usage is TRBV28 and J usage is TRBJ2-2, with a possible D match to TRBD2 (5 bases). CDR1 is MDHEN and CDR2 is SYDVKM in the germline V gene. This CDR3 comprises 15 residues. Trimming left V 6 bases short and J 10 bases short, with 21 bases between. CDR3: CASRGAVDKGSELFF. The CDR3 DNA sequence: TGTGCCAGCAGGGGAGCGGTGGATAAAGGGTCGGAGCTGTTTTTT. Using reference TRBV28 and TRBJ2-2 for the parts outside the CDR3, the full variable domain is DVKVTQSSRYLVKRTGEKVFLECVQDMDHENMFWYRQDPGLGLRLIYFSYDVKMKEKGDIPEGYSVSREKKERFSLILESASTNQTSMYLCASRGAVDKGSELFFGEGSRLTVL.

The chain joins TRBV28 to TRBJ2-7, with 8 bases matching TRBD1. The CDR3 has 15 residues. With V trimmed by 5 bases and J by 3 bases, 9 bases remained unmatched. Germline values: CDR1 MDHEN, CDR2 SYDVKM. CDR3 residues: CASSGPGGLGYEQYF. CDR3 DNA sequence: TGTGCCAGCAGTGGTCCAGGGGGCTTAGGCTACGAGCAGTACTTC.

This clonotype occurred many times. V usage is TRBV7-2 and J usage is TRBJ2-7, with D perhaps TRBD1 or TRBD2 (6 bases each). Germline loops: CDR1 SGHTA, CDR2 FQGNSA. V lost 5 bases and J lost 0, with 14 bases in between. The length of the CDR3 is 15 residues. The CDR3, as DNA: TGTGCCAGCAGCCTTGGCAGGGGACTCTCCTACGAGCAGTACTTC. Translated: CASSLGRGLSYEQYF.

This clonotype was detected many times. This chain connects TRBV6-6 to TRBJ2-7; no definite D call. The CDR3 runs 13 residues. The V gene lost 2 bases and the J gene lost 1 base, with 6 bases spanning the gap. Germline CDR1 MNHNY, CDR2 SVGAGI (reference sequence). The CDR3 loop is CASSYAGSYEQYF. CDR3 nucleotides: TGTGCCAGCAGTTACGCCGGATCCTACGAGCAGTACTTC.